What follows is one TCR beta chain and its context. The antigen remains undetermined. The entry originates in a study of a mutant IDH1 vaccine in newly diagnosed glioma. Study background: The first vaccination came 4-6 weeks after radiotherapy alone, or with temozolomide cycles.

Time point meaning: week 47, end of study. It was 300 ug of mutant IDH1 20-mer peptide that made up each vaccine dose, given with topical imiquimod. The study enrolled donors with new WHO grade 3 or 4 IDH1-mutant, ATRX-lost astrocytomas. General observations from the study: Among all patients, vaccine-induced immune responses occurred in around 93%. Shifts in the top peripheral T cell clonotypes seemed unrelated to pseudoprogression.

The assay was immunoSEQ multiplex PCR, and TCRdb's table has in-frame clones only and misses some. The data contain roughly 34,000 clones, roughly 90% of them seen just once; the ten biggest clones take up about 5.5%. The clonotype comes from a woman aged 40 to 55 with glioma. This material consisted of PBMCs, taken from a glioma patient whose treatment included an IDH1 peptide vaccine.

CDR3: CAWPHRTAPLNQPQHF. DNA for the CDR3: TGTGCCTGGCCCCACCGGACAGCCCCGCTTAATCAGCCCCAGCATTTT. The J gene is TRBJ1-5, the V gene TRBV30, with D maybe TRBD1 (6 bases). The CDR3 is 16 residues long. CDR1 is GTSNPN, CDR2 SVGIG, per germline (reference sequence). V gave up 5 bases and J gave up 4 bases, with 21 bases separating them.